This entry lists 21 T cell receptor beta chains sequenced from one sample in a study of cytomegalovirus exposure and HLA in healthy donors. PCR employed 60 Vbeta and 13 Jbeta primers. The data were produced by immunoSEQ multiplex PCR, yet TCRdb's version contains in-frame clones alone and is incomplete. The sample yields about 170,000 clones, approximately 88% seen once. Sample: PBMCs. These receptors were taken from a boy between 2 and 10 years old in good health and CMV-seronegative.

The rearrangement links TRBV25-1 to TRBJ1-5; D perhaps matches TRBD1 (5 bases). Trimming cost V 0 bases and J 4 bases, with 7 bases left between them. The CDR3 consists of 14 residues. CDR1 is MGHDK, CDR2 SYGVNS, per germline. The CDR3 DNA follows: TGTGCCAGCAGTGAATACAGGGTTAATCAGCCCCAGCATTTT. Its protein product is CASSEYRVNQPQHF.

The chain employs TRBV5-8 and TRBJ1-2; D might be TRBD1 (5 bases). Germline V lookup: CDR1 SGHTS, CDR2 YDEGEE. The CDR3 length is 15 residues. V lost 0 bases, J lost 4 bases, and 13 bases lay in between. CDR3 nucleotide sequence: TGTGCCAGCAGCTTGGAAGGGGTTAGATCCTATGGCTACACCTTC. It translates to CASSLEGVRSYGYTF.

The chain's CDR3 is CASGRQADGSDTQYF. Here the CDR3 DNA reads TGTGCCAGCGGGAGACAGGCCGACGGCTCAGATACGCAGTATTTT. The chain employs TRBV2 and TRBJ2-3; TRBD1 might be the D (6 bases). V shed 8 bases and J shed 4 bases, with 19 bases lying between them. The germline V gene encodes CDR1 SNHLY and CDR2 FYNNEI. The CDR3 has 15 amino acids.

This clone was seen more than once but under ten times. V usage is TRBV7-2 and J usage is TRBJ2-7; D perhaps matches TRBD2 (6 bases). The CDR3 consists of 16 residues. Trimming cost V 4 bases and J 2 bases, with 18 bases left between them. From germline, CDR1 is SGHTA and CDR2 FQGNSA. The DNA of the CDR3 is TGTGCCAGCAGCTCTAACGACCGACTAGTCGCCTACGAGCAGTACTTC. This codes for CASSSNDRLVAYEQYF.

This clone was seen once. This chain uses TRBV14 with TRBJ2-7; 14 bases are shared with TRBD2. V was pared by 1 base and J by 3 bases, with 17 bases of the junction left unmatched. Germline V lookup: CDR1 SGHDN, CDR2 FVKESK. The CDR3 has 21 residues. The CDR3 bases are TGTGCCAGCAGCCAAGCATCCGGGACTAGCGGGAGCCCGCCAAGGGGCTACGAGCAGTACTTC. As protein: CASSQASGTSGSPPRGYEQYF.

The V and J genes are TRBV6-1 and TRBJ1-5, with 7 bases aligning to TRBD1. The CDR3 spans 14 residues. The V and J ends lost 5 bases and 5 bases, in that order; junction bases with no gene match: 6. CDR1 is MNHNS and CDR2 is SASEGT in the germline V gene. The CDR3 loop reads CASSSTGWDQPQHF. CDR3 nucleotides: TGTGCCAGCAGTTCGACAGGGTGGGATCAGCCCCAGCATTTT.

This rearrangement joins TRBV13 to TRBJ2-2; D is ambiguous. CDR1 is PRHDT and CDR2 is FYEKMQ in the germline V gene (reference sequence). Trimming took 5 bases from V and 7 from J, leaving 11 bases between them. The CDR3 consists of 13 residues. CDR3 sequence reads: CASSPSPYGELFF. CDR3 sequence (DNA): TGTGCCAGCAGCCCGAGCCCCTACGGGGAGCTGTTTTTT.

The CDR3 is CASSYRNTEAFF. The CDR3 coding sequence is TGTGCCAGCAGTTACCGTAACACTGAAGCTTTCTTT. This rearrangement joins TRBV6-6 to TRBJ1-1; D gene ambiguous. The CDR3 length is 12 residues. Trimming removed 2 bases from V and 2 bases from J, with 3 bases in between. Germline V gene sequence: CDR1 MNHNY, CDR2 SVGAGI (reference sequence).

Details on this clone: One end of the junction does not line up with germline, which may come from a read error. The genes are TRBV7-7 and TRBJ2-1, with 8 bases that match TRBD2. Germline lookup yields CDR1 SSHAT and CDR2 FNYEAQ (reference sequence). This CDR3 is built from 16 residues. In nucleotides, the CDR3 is TGTGCTAGCAGCCCAGCTGCGGGAGGTTCCTACAATGAGCAGTTCTTC. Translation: CASSPAAGGSYNEQFF.

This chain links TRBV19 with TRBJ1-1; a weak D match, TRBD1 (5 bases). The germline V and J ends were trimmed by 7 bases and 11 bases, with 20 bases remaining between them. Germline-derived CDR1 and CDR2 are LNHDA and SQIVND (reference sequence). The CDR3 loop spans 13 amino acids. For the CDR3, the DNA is TGTGCCAGTACCATTAGGGAAGGAGGGGAGGCTTTCTTT. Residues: CASTIREGGEAFF.

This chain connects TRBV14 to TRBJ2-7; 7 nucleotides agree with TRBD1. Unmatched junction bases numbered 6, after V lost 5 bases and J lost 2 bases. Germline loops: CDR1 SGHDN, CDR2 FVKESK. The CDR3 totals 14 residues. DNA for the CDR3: TGTGCCAGCAGCAAATCTACAGGGGCCTACGAGCAGTACTTC. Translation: CASSKSTGAYEQYF.

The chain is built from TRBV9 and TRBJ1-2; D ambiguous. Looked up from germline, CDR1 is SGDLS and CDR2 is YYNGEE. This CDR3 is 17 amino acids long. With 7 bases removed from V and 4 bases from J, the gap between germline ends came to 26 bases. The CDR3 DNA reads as TGTGCCAGCGGGAAAAGAGGGTCGGAGTCCGTAAGCTATGGCTACACCTTC. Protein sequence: CASGKRGSESVSYGYTF.

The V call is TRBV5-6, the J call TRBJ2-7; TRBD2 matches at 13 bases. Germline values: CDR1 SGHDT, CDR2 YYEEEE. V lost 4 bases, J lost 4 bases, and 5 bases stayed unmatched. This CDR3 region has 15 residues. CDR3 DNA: TGTGCCAGCAGCCACCGGACTAGCGGGAGTTACGAGCAGTACTTC. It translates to CASSHRTSGSYEQYF.

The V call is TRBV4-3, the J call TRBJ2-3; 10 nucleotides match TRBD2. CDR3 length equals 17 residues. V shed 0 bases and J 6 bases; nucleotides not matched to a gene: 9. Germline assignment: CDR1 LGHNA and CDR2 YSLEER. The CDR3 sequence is CASSQDQSGRAWDTQYF. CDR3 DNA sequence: TGCGCCAGCAGCCAAGACCAAAGCGGGAGGGCCTGGGATACGCAGTATTTT.

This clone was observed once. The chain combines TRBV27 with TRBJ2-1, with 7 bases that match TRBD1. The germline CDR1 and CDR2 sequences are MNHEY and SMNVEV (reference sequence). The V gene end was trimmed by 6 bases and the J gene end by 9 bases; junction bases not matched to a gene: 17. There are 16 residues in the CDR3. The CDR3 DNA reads TGTGCCAGCAGGTCCCCAGGGGGTCTAAACGACGGTGAGCAGTTCTTC. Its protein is CASRSPGGLNDGEQFF.

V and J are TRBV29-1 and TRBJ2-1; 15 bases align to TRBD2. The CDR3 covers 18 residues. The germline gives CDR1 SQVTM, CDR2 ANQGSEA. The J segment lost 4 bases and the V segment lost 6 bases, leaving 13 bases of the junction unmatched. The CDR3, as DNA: TGCAGCGTAGACGGACTAGCGGGAGGGGGGACCCCTTACAATGAGCAGTTCTTC. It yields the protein CSVDGLAGGGTPYNEQFF.

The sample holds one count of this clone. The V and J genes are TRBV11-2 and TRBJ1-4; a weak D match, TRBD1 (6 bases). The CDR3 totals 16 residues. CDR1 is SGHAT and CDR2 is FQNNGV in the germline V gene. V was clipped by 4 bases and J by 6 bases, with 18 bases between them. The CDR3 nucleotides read TGTGCCAGCAGCTGGAACGTCGACAGGATCGATGAAAAACTGTTTTTT. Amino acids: CASSWNVDRIDEKLFF.

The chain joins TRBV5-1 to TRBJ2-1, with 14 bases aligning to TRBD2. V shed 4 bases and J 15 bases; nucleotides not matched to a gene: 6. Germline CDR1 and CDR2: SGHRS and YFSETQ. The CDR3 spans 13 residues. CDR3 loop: CASSATSGRALFF. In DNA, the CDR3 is TGCGCCAGCAGCGCGACTAGCGGGAGGGCCTTGTTCTTC.

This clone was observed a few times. The CDR3 DNA is TGTGCCACCCTTAGCGCGGGAGTCTACAATGAGCAGTTCTTC. Its translation: CATLSAGVYNEQFF. The chain carries TRBV28 and TRBJ2-1, with 7 bases lining up with TRBD2. The CDR3 consists of 14 residues. From germline, CDR1 is MDHEN and CDR2 SYDVKM. Germline trimming cut 10 bases from V and 3 bases from J; bases unmatched to any gene: 9.

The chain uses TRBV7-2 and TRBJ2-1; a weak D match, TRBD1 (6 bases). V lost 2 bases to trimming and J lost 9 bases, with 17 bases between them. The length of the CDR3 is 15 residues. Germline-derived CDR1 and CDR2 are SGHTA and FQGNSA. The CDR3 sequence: CASSLIEQGEGEQFF. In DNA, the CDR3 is TGTGCCAGCAGCTTAATCGAACAGGGTGAGGGTGAGCAGTTCTTC.

The CDR3 reads CASSSSGGYEQYF. Here the CDR3 DNA reads TGTGCCAGCAGCTCCTCAGGGGGCTACGAGCAGTACTTC. The chain carries TRBV7-3 and TRBJ2-7, with 7 bases that match TRBD1. The CDR3 sequence is 13 residues long. Trimming removed 4 bases from V and 3 bases from J; junction bases left unmatched: 3. CDR1 SGHTA and CDR2 FQGTGA come from the germline V gene.